This T cell receptor beta chain was recovered during a study of long-term antiretroviral therapy in people with HIV. Whole-study context: About a decade before 2015, the earliest samples were taken when ART was typically delayed. Study-wide results and limits: Among HIV repertoires, CDR3 length ranges were narrower than those of controls.

Researchers report immunoSEQ v3.0 was run at survey level. Sequenced by immunoSEQ multiplex PCR; TCRdb stores in-frame clones only, minus some. The sample contains 29,000 or so clones, about 94% of which appear only once. As concerns this clone: Its matching antigen is unknown.

The V gene lost 1 base and the J gene lost 2 bases, with 13 bases spanning the gap. Germline CDR1 is SGHDN and CDR2 is FVKESK. CDR3 size: 16 residues. The sequencing used unsorted PBMCs, collected approximately 6.3 years after starting antiretroviral therapy. The receptor was derived from a woman aged 40 to 50 with HIV. The V and J genes are TRBV14 and TRBJ2-3; TRBD2 might be the D (6 bases). CDR3 amino acids: CASSQVFGRPTDTQYF. The CDR3 nucleotides read TGTGCCAGCAGCCAAGTATTCGGGAGACCCACAGATACGCAGTATTTT.